This T cell receptor beta chain was identified during a study of T cells in Graves' hyperthyroidism and ophthalmopathy. This clonotype was counted ten times or more. The source material, RNA transcripts, was used to amplify TCR beta CDR3 regions. HTBI primers were the set used in a first-round RT-PCR of the TCR CDR3. MiXCR, run by TCRdb on the multiplex PCR reads, gives a single entry per CDR3 protein. Here the sample spans more than 300,000 distinct CDR3 sequences, 17% being singletons. V was pared by 6 bases and J by 7 bases, with 10 bases between. This CDR3 has 12 amino acids. The material sequenced was blood. The source is a woman between 25 and 40 years old with Graves' hyperthyroidism that later progressed to Graves' ophthalmopathy. The chain joins TRBV12-3 or TRBV12-4 to TRBJ2-4; D remains ambiguous. The CDR3 nucleotides read TGTGCCAGCAGCCGTGCCCGCAACATTCAGTACTTC. This translates into CASSRARNIQYF.